This TCR beta chain was retrieved from a study of response to subunit inactivated influenza vaccine. Germline loops: CDR1 LGHNA, CDR2 YSLEER. The CDR3 runs 15 residues. V was clipped by 1 base and J by 0 bases, with 10 bases between them. Each CDR3 protein is one row after TCRdb ran MiXCR on the RT-PCR reads. Of roughly 620,000 distinct CDR3 sequences listed, 10% to 12% were seen once; the top ten hold 11%. The sample also formed part of further work on T cells expressing NK-cell markers. As reported in that work: A 5'RACE template switching approach incorporating UMIs was used to make TCR beta cDNA.

Sequences were derived from PBMCs from blood, sampled on the day of vaccination. The V gene is TRBV4-3, the J gene TRBJ2-7, with D perhaps matching TRBD2 (5 bases). This TCR was sampled from a man in his fifties who received an inactivated influenza vaccine. This CDR3 is CASSQAAASSYEQYF. DNA for the CDR3: TGCGCCAGCAGCCAAGCAGCGGCTAGCTCCTACGAGCAGTACTTC.